Following are 2 T cell receptor beta chains from one sample sequenced in a study of blood T cell repertoires in COVID-19. The protocol was immunoSEQ multiplex PCR, while the TCRdb copy is restricted to in-frame clones and leaves out a portion. Among 300,000 to 400,000 clones, 70% to 90% were seen once, and the ten largest hold 0.95% to 1%. The sequenced sample was PBMCs or T cells enriched from blood (not recorded which). The origin of the receptors is a woman aged 30 to 39 with acute COVID-19.

This sequence joins TRBV19 and TRBJ2-2; D call uncertain. The CDR3 sequence is 16 residues long. With 2 bases removed from V and 2 bases from J, the gap between germline ends came to 12 bases. Germline lookup yields CDR1 LNHDA and CDR2 SQIVND (reference sequence). As DNA, the CDR3 is TGTGCCAGTAGTATAACTCCCGTCCTAAACACCGGGGAGCTGTTTTTT. It translates to CASSITPVLNTGELFF.

V and J are TRBV6-5 and TRBJ1-1; 7 bases align to TRBD1. Germline V CDR1 and CDR2: MNHEY, SVGAGI. This CDR3 is 15 amino acids long. Germline trimming cut 6 bases from V and 3 bases from J; bases unmatched to any gene: 10. The CDR3 coding sequence is TGTGCCAGCAGCCTAACGGAGGGGGCGGACACTGAAGCTTTCTTT. This translates into CASSLTEGADTEAFF.